This TCR beta chain originates from a study of blood T cell repertoires in COVID-19. About the study: Samples taken during acute and convalescent COVID-19 were collected in the United States, Italy and Spain. T cells, B-cell-depleted T cells, or PBMCs provided the cDNA or gDNA that served as material.

This clone occurred once. Original processing methods: Researchers report that nucleated cell counts were estimated from reference gene primer amplification. Here immunoSEQ multiplex PCR was the method, and the copy in TCRdb shows in-frame clones only, minus some. V and J calls and clone size come straight from that table; D and trimming were deduced from the DNA. The table includes 100,000 to 150,000 clones, more than 75% detected once. This CDR3 region has 13 residues. Germline CDR1 SGHRS, CDR2 YFSETQ. J lost 6 bases, V lost 5 bases, and 6 bases had no gene match. The sequenced material came from peripheral blood. The chain is built from TRBV5-1 and TRBJ1-1, with TRBD1 matching 8 bases. This TCR was recovered from a human donor in a cohort sampled during active COVID-19. The CDR3 coding sequence is TGCGCCAGCAGACCGGGACAGGATCCTGAAGCTTTCTTT. Its translation: CASRPGQDPEAFF.